The 27 T cell receptor beta chains below were found in one sample sequenced in a study of CD8+ T cells in alopecia areata. Following RNA extraction, reverse transcription yielded cDNA that acted as the sequencing template. The table came from immunoSEQ multiplex PCR; TCRdb's copy has only in-frame clones and leaves some out. The data show 150,000 to 200,000 clones, with less than 80% seen just once and 11% held by the top ten. This specimen consisted of CD8+ T cells sorted from blood, obtained at week 0. Source of these receptors: a human donor with alopecia areata.

Written as DNA, the CDR3 is TGTGCCACCAGCACGGGAACTGGGGCCAACGTCCTGACTTTC. Protein product: CATSTGTGANVLTF. The J gene is TRBJ2-6, the V gene TRBV15, with a possible D match to TRBD2 (5 bases). V lost 4 bases and J 2 bases, leaving 6 bases between the germline ends. Looked up from germline, CDR1 is LNHNV and CDR2 is YYDKDF (reference sequence). The length of the CDR3 is 14 residues.

This clone was detected only a few times. This chain links TRBV5-1 with TRBJ2-3; the match to TRBD2 covers 11 bases. The CDR3 totals 17 residues. Germline values: CDR1 SGHRS, CDR2 YFSETQ. The junction had 8 bases not matched to a gene; V was cut back by 3 bases and J by 2 bases. The CDR3 DNA sequence: TGCGCCAGCAGCTACCCCGGGACTAGCGGAGCCACAGATACGCAGTATTTT. Protein product: CASSYPGTSGATDTQYF.

This sequence joins TRBV13 and TRBJ2-1, with D possibly being TRBD1 or TRBD2 (5 bases each). CDR3 length equals 11 residues. Germline V gives CDR1 PRHDT, CDR2 FYEKMQ (reference sequence). Trimming shortened V by 4 bases and J by 10 bases, and 8 bases separated the two germline ends. CDR3 in DNA: TGTGCCAGCAGCTCGGGACCCGAGCAGTTCTTC. It specifies CASSSGPEQFF. Together with reference TRBV13 and TRBJ2-1, the CDR3 gives the full variable domain: AAGVIQSPRHLIKEKRETATLKCYPIPRHDTVYWYQQGPGQDPQFLISFYEKMQSDKGSIPDRFSAQQFSDYHSELNMSSLELGDSALYFCASSSGPEQFFGPGTRLTVL.

The chain employs TRBV5-1 and TRBJ1-1; D is uncertain. V dropped 9 bases and J dropped 7 bases, with 19 bases sitting between them. This CDR3 has 13 amino acids. Germline-derived CDR1 and CDR2 are SGHRS and YFSETQ. CDR3 residues: CATRPGSSGEAFF. For the CDR3, the DNA is TGCGCCACCCGACCTGGCAGCAGCGGTGAAGCTTTCTTT.

V usage is TRBV27 and J usage is TRBJ2-3; unclear D gene. The length of the CDR3 is 11 residues. Germline loops: CDR1 MNHEY, CDR2 SMNVEV (reference sequence). V shed 6 bases and J shed 3 bases, with 4 bases lying between them. The CDR3 bases are TGTGCCAGCAGAGGTACAGATACGCAGTATTTT. This gives the protein CASRGTDTQYF.

This clone occurred a few times. The rearrangement uses TRBV10-2 and TRBJ2-1, with 10 bases fitting TRBD2. CDR3 size: 13 residues. V shed 8 bases, J shed 6 bases, and the junction held 4 bases outside the gene matches. Germline V gene lookup returns CDR1 WSHSY and CDR2 SAAADI. The CDR3 spells CASFSGGPNEQFF. CDR3 sequence (DNA): TGCGCCAGCTTTAGCGGGGGGCCCAATGAGCAGTTCTTC.

The rearrangement joins TRBV30 to TRBJ1-1; D unresolved. Trimming removed 0 bases at V and 8 bases at J, with 4 bases between. CDR3 length: 10 amino acids. Germline assignment: CDR1 GTSNPN and CDR2 SVGIG (reference sequence). The CDR3 loop is CAWSVMEAFF. CDR3 coding DNA: TGTGCCTGGAGTGTAATGGAAGCTTTCTTT.

The chain employs TRBV4-2 and TRBJ2-4, with D perhaps assigned TRBD1 or TRBD2 (7 bases each). The CDR3 contains 15 residues. Between the trimmed V and J ends, which lost 2 bases and 6 bases, there was a span of 14 bases. Germline loops: CDR1 LGHNA, CDR2 YNFKEQ. In nucleotides, the CDR3 is TGTGCCAGCAGCCAAACAGGGGAGGGTGGAAACATTCAGTACTTC. It translates to CASSQTGEGGNIQYF.

The rearrangement uses TRBV27 and TRBJ2-5; no definite D call. The ends were cut back, 6 bases at V and 4 bases at J, with 6 bases in the middle. This CDR3 is 11 amino acids long. Germline CDR1 reads MNHEY; CDR2 reads SMNVEV (reference sequence). The CDR3 nucleotides read TGTGCCAGCAGAGGGCTAGAGACCCAGTACTTC. The encoded protein is CASRGLETQYF.

The chain combines TRBV11-2 with TRBJ2-5, with 10 bases aligning to TRBD2. This CDR3 has 15 amino acids. Germline assignment: CDR1 SGHAT and CDR2 FQNNGV. V lost 1 base to trimming and J lost 3 bases; unmatched junction nucleotides: 2. CDR3 loop: CASSLVGLAKETQYF. In DNA form, the CDR3 reads TGTGCCAGCAGCTTAGTGGGACTAGCGAAAGAGACCCAGTACTTC.

The chain uses TRBV27 and TRBJ1-1, with D uncertain. V was cut by 5 bases and J by 5 bases, with 15 bases left in between. The CDR3 has 14 amino acids. Germline values: CDR1 MNHEY, CDR2 SMNVEV (reference sequence). Here the CDR3 reads CASSPIGSKTEAFF. The CDR3 DNA follows: TGTGCCAGCAGTCCAATTGGATCAAAAACTGAAGCTTTCTTT.

This sequence joins TRBV10-3 and TRBJ2-1; possible D gene TRBD1, 5 bases. The germline gives CDR1 ENHRY, CDR2 SYGVKD. There are 13 residues in the CDR3. V dropped 0 bases and J dropped 5 bases, with 5 bases sitting between them. The CDR3: CAISESDNNEQFF. The CDR3 bases are TGTGCCATCAGTGAGTCGGACAACAATGAGCAGTTCTTC.

In this sample, this clone turned up a few times. The rearrangement uses TRBV29-1 and TRBJ1-2; no clear D gene. The CDR3 totals 11 residues. V was cut by 4 bases and J by 7 bases, with 10 bases left in between. Looked up from germline, CDR1 is SQVTM and CDR2 is ANQGSEA. DNA of the CDR3: TGCAGCGTTGCTCTTTCGGCTGGCTACACCTTC. As protein: CSVALSAGYTF.

V and J are TRBV29-1 and TRBJ2-5; 9 bases line up with TRBD2. This CDR3 spans 14 amino acids. Germline CDR1 is SQVTM and CDR2 is ANQGSEA. This CDR3 is CTAVMAGGQETQYF. The DNA of the CDR3 is TGCACCGCAGTCATGGCGGGGGGGCAAGAGACCCAGTACTTC.

This clone was seen a handful of times. J is TRBJ1-2 and V is TRBV6-1, with 7 bases matching TRBD1. Germline loops: CDR1 MNHNS, CDR2 SASEGT. Unmatched junction bases numbered 8, after V lost 3 bases and J lost 4 bases. The CDR3 spans 15 residues. The CDR3 region has the DNA TGTGCCAGCAGTGAGCCGGGACAGAGCTCCTATGGCTACACCTTC. Translation gives CASSEPGQSSYGYTF.

The genes are TRBV5-1 and TRBJ1-2; maybe TRBD1 (5 bases). This CDR3 contains 15 residues. V was clipped by 0 bases and J by 4 bases, with 13 bases between them. Germline V gives CDR1 SGHRS, CDR2 YFSETQ. The CDR3 loop is CASSLVPRVSYGYTF. CDR3 DNA sequence: TGCGCCAGCAGCTTGGTTCCCAGGGTGAGCTATGGCTACACCTTC.

In its sample, this clone was seen a few times. V is TRBV27 and J is TRBJ1-2, with D possibly matching TRBD1 (5 bases). The CDR3 is 13 amino acids. V was cut by 3 bases and J by 4 bases, with 9 bases left in between. Germline V CDR1 and CDR2: MNHEY, SMNVEV (reference sequence). CDR3 protein: CASSLVGGYGYTF. The CDR3 DNA sequence: TGTGCCAGCAGTTTGGTCGGGGGCTATGGCTACACCTTC.

This clone was seen a single time. This rearrangement joins TRBV5-6 to TRBJ1-5, with a possible D match to TRBD1 (5 bases). Trimming removed 2 bases at V and 7 bases at J, with 13 bases between. The CDR3 is 14 residues long. CDR1 is SGHDT and CDR2 is YYEEEE in the germline V gene. Here the CDR3 DNA reads TGTGCCAGCAGCTTTGGGACGGTCGGCCAGCCCCAGCATTTT. It encodes CASSFGTVGQPQHF. Drawing the rest from reference TRBV5-6 and TRBJ1-5, the complete variable domain is DAGVTQSPTHLIKTRGQQVTLRCSPKSGHDTVSWYQQALGQGPQFIFQYYEEEERQRGNFPDRFSGHQFPNYSSELNVNALLLGDSALYLCASSFGTVGQPQHFGDGTRLSIL.

The chain is built from TRBV19 and TRBJ1-6; a weak D match, TRBD1 (6 bases). The CDR3 length is 16 residues. Germline loops: CDR1 LNHDA, CDR2 SQIVND (reference sequence). Between the trimmed V and J ends, which lost 6 bases and 7 bases, there was a span of 19 bases. The CDR3 region has the DNA TGTGCCAGTAGCGAGGGGGTCTACAGAGGAAATTCACCCCTCCACTTT. It specifies CASSEGVYRGNSPLHF.

The table lists this clone with a few counts. The chain uses TRBV29-1 and TRBJ2-1; perhaps TRBD2 as D (5 bases). Germline V gives CDR1 SQVTM, CDR2 ANQGSEA. V gave up 6 bases and J gave up 3 bases, with 12 bases separating them. CDR3 length: 13 amino acids. The CDR3 loop is CSVFGGVYNEQFF. The CDR3 nucleotides are TGCAGCGTATTCGGAGGAGTCTACAATGAGCAGTTCTTC.

The rearrangement joins TRBV6-5 to TRBJ2-1; the D gene is possibly TRBD2 (5 bases). Trimming took 6 bases from V and 6 from J, leaving 6 bases between them. CDR3 length: 11 amino acids. Germline V CDR1 and CDR2: MNHEY, SVGAGI. CDR3 sequence (DNA): TGTGCCAGCAGCAGCGGCAATGAGCAGTTCTTC. Translated: CASSSGNEQFF.

The table lists this clone with a count of one. The J gene is TRBJ1-1, the V gene TRBV13, with TRBD1 as a possible D gene (5 bases). Trimming removed 4 bases from V and 2 bases from J, with 8 bases in between. Germline V gene lookup returns CDR1 PRHDT and CDR2 FYEKMQ (reference sequence). This CDR3 has 13 residues. As DNA, the CDR3 is TGTGCCAGCAGCTCCGGGGCAAACACTGAAGCTTTCTTT. It encodes CASSSGANTEAFF.

The chain employs TRBV2 and TRBJ1-1; 7 nucleotides match TRBD1. Germline assignment: CDR1 SNHLY and CDR2 FYNNEI. Germline trimming cut 10 bases from V and 1 base from J; bases unmatched to any gene: 6. CDR3 length: 13 residues. In DNA form, the CDR3 reads TGTGCCATCCGACAGGGATGGAACACTGAAGCTTTCTTT. This codes for CAIRQGWNTEAFF. Variable domain in full (rest from reference TRBV2 and TRBJ1-1): EPEVTQTPSHQVTQMGQEVILRCVPISNHLYFYWYRQILGQKVEFLVSFYNNEISEKSEIFDDQFSVERPDGSNFTLKIRSTKLEDSAMYFCAIRQGWNTEAFFGQGTRLTVV.

This clone was observed a single time. The chain is built from TRBV5-1 and TRBJ2-3, with D possibly matching TRBD2 (5 bases). Germline V CDR1 and CDR2: SGHRS, YFSETQ. V was cut by 1 base and J by 0 bases, with 12 bases left in between. The CDR3 totals 16 residues. DNA of the CDR3: TGCGCCAGCAGCTTGTGGCTAGCAATGAGCACAGATACGCAGTATTTT. Protein product: CASSLWLAMSTDTQYF. The full variable domain, rest sourced from reference TRBV5-1 and TRBJ2-3, is KAGVTQTPRYLIKTRGQQVTLSCSPISGHRSVSWYQQTPGQGLQFLFEYFSETQRNKGNFPGRFSGRQFSNSRSEMNVSTLELGDSALYLCASSLWLAMSTDTQYFGPGTRLTVL.

The CDR3 nucleotides are TGCGCCAGCAGCTTGTCTGGGTATGTCAATCAGCCCCAGCATTTT. It specifies CASSLSGYVNQPQHF. This sequence joins TRBV5-1 and TRBJ1-5; D is ambiguous. The ends were cut back, 1 base at V and 3 bases at J, with 11 bases in the middle. Germline values: CDR1 SGHRS, CDR2 YFSETQ. CDR3 length: 15 amino acids.

The sample holds one count of this clone. The gene calls are TRBV29-1 and TRBJ2-1; 9 nucleotides match TRBD2. The CDR3 spans 14 residues. Germline V gene lookup returns CDR1 SQVTM and CDR2 ANQGSEA. V shed 2 bases and J 7 bases; nucleotides not matched to a gene: 6. The CDR3 nucleotides are TGCAGCGTTGAACTAGCGGGGCAGGGGAATGAGCAGTTCTTC. This sequence encodes CSVELAGQGNEQFF.

As to this clone: Other DNA sequences from this sample encode an identical CDR3 as well. The J gene is TRBJ2-7, the V gene TRBV27; a weak D match, TRBD1 (6 bases). The CDR3 sequence is 13 residues long. Germline CDR1 is MNHEY and CDR2 is SMNVEV (reference sequence). V was clipped by 2 bases and J by 1 base, with 6 bases between them. The CDR3 loop reads CASSLRGSYEQYF. CDR3 DNA sequence: TGTGCCAGCAGTTTAAGGGGGTCCTACGAGCAGTACTTC.